The 20 T cell receptor beta chains in this list originate from one sample, sequenced in a study of CD8+CD57+ T cells in acquired aplastic anemia. All sequencing subjects had displayed CD8+CD57+ cell expansion on flow cytometry. Using genomic DNA as the template, TCR beta VDJ and CDR3 profiling was carried out. In TCRdb, the reads were re-called with MiXCR into one record per CDR3 protein. Found here are approximately 200,000 distinct CDR3 sequences, roughly 50% of them singletons; the top ten hold about 20%. Sequenced input: sorted CD4+, CD8+, or CD8+CD57+ T cells (not recorded which) from PBMCs. The receptors come from a human donor with aplastic anemia.

As regards this clonotype: A much more abundant neighbour one base away suggests this may be a read error. The rearrangement joins TRBV7-9 to TRBJ2-5; D unclear. CDR3 length: 13 residues. V was pared by 5 bases and J by 4 bases, with 11 bases between. Germline loops: CDR1 SEHNR, CDR2 FQNEAQ (reference sequence). CDR3 region: CASSRPEGETQYF. The CDR3 DNA follows: TGTGCCAGCAGCCGGCCCGAAGGAGAGACCCAGTACTTC.

In its sample, this clonotype was seen a few times. V usage is TRBV5-1 and J usage is TRBJ2-7; the match to TRBD1 covers 9 bases. CDR3 length equals 15 residues. Trimming at V came to 4 bases and at J to 3 bases, leaving 8 bases not matched to a gene. The germline V gene encodes CDR1 SGHRS and CDR2 YFSETQ. The CDR3 DNA is TGCGCCAGCAGCCAGTGCGGGACAGGGCACTACGAGCAGTACTTC. It yields the protein CASSQCGTGHYEQYF.

V gene TRBV2 combines with J gene TRBJ2-5, with 7 bases that match TRBD1. The CDR3 covers 16 residues. Germline V gives CDR1 SNHLY, CDR2 FYNNEI. Trimming took 10 bases from V and 5 from J; bases not matched to a gene: 19. Here the CDR3 DNA reads TGTGCCAACCGGGACAGTCGGGATTATAAAGGGGAGACCCAGTACTTC. Translated, it gives CANRDSRDYKGETQYF. The full variable domain, its missing parts supplied by reference TRBV2 and TRBJ2-5, is EPEVTQTPSHQVTQMGQEVILRCVPISNHLYFYWYRQILGQKVEFLVSFYNNEISEKSEIFDDQFSVERPDGSNFTLKIRSTKLEDSAMYFCANRDSRDYKGETQYFGPGTRLLVL.

This clonotype was detected ten times or more. This chain links TRBV12-3 or TRBV12-4 with TRBJ1-1; D is uncertain. The germline V and J ends were trimmed by 1 base and 1 base, with 7 bases remaining between them. This CDR3 region has 14 residues. CDR3 DNA: TGTGCCAGCAGTTTAGGGGCCAGGAACACTGAAGCTTTCTTT. This translates into CASSLGARNTEAFF.

The V and J genes are TRBV7-6 and TRBJ2-1, with 7 bases aligning to TRBD2. CDR1 is SGHVS and CDR2 is FNYEAQ in the germline V gene. The V gene end was trimmed by 2 bases and the J gene end by 2 bases; junction bases not matched to a gene: 6. This CDR3 has 16 residues. CDR3 sequence (DNA): TGTGCCAGCAGCTTATTTACGGGGGGAACCTACAATGAGCAGTTCTTC. Its protein product is CASSLFTGGTYNEQFF. Full variable domain (rest looked up from reference TRBV7-6 and TRBJ2-1): GAGVSQSPRYKVTKRGQDVALRCDPISGHVSLYWYRQALGQGPEFLTYFNYEAQQDKSGLPNDRFSAERPEGSISTLTIQRTEQRDSAMYRCASSLFTGGTYNEQFFGPGTRLTVL.

The V and J genes are TRBV5-4 and TRBJ2-7; TRBD1 might be the D (5 bases). Between the trimmed V and J ends, which lost 7 bases and 1 base, there was a span of 15 bases. Looked up from germline, CDR1 is SGHNT and CDR2 is YYREEE (reference sequence). The CDR3 totals 14 residues. The CDR3 here is CASALRQPSYEQYF. CDR3 in DNA: TGTGCCAGCGCACTCCGACAGCCATCCTACGAGCAGTACTTC.

This clonotype occurred many times. J is TRBJ1-2 and V is TRBV12-3 or TRBV12-4; maybe TRBD1 (6 bases). This CDR3 has 12 amino acids. V lost 7 bases to trimming and J lost 8 bases, with 14 bases between them. CDR3 amino acids: CASTLGGWGYTF. DNA of the CDR3: TGTGCCAGCACCCTAGGGGGTTGGGGCTACACCTTC.

This clonotype was counted ten times or more. This sequence joins TRBV29-1 and TRBJ2-7; 9 positions agree with TRBD1. CDR1 is SQVTM and CDR2 is ANQGSEA in the germline V gene. This CDR3 contains 14 residues. V trimming: 6 bases; J trimming: 3 bases; junction bases outside the gene matches: 9. The CDR3 sequence: CSVAGTGIFYEQYF. DNA for the CDR3: TGCAGCGTGGCCGGGACAGGGATCTTCTACGAGCAGTACTTC.

This chain links TRBV29-1 with TRBJ2-3; 8 nucleotides line up with TRBD1. The CDR3 covers 14 residues. Germline V gene data show CDR1 as SQVTM and CDR2 as ANQGSEA. V lost 8 bases to trimming and J lost 1 base; unmatched junction nucleotides: 8. The CDR3 coding sequence is TGCAGCATCGCGAGGGACAGGCGCACAGATACGCAGTATTTT. This encodes CSIARDRRTDTQYF.

Regarding this clonotype: The final CDR3 position lacks the conserved phenylalanine or tryptophan, pointing to a likely read error. The chain recombines TRBV4-2 with TRBJ1-4, with D uncertain. This CDR3 is built from 15 residues. CDR1 is LGHNA, CDR2 YNFKEQ, per germline. Here the CDR3 reads CASSQDPGDDERLFL. In nucleotides, the CDR3 is TGTGCCAGCAGCCAAGATCCCGGTGACGATGAAAGACTGTTTCTT.

The J gene is TRBJ2-3, the V gene TRBV24-1, with a possible D match to TRBD2 (7 bases). V was shortened by 3 bases and J by 7 bases, with 31 bases between the two germline ends. The V gene's germline CDR1 is KGHDR and CDR2 SFDVKD. The length of the CDR3 is 20 residues. The CDR3 loop reads CATSDASGGTRADTQYTQYF. The CDR3 nucleotides read TGTGCCACCAGTGATGCCTCCGGGGGGACAAGGGCGGATACGCAGTATACGCAGTATTTT.

Concerning this clonotype itself: A read error may explain this, as a much larger clone is one base away. Because the CDR3 is missing its conserved closing phenylalanine or tryptophan, this is likely a read error. The chain joins TRBV10-1 to TRBJ2-1; 12 nucleotides align to TRBD2. The CDR3 totals 15 residues. V lost 4 bases and J lost 8; bases outside the gene matches: 6. Germline CDR1 reads WNHNN; CDR2 reads SYGVQD (reference sequence). DNA for the CDR3: TGCGCCAGCAGTGCTAGCGGGGGGGCAGCCGATGAGCAGTTCCTC. This translates into CASSASGGAADEQFL.

This chain links TRBV7-6 with TRBJ2-5; tentatively, D is TRBD2 (5 bases). V was cut by 1 base and J by 5 bases, with 11 bases left in between. Looked up from germline, CDR1 is SGHVS and CDR2 is FNYEAQ. The CDR3 is 14 residues long. Here the CDR3 DNA reads TGTGCCAGCAGCTTAGGCGGGTTAGAGGAGACCCAGTACTTC. Amino acid sequence: CASSLGGLEETQYF.

A word on this clonotype: This may come from a read error, since a much larger clone is one base off. V gene TRBV5-1 combines with J gene TRBJ2-7, with D possibly matching TRBD1 (5 bases). The CDR3 extends over 14 amino acids. Germline CDR1 SGHRS, CDR2 YFSETQ. The CDR3: CGSSPLTANYEQYF. CDR3 nucleotides: TGCGGCAGCAGCCCCCTGACAGCAAACTACGAGCAGTACTTC. Drawing the rest from reference TRBV5-1 and TRBJ2-7, the complete variable domain is KAGVTQTPRYLIKTRGQQVTLSCSPISGHRSVSWYQQTPGQGLQFLFEYFSETQRNKGNFPGRFSGRQFSNSRSEMNVSTLELGDSALYLCGSSPLTANYEQYFGPGTRLTVT.

The chain carries TRBV10-3 and TRBJ1-1, with 9 bases fitting TRBD1. V dropped 3 bases and J dropped 5; count of bases not matched to a gene: 7. The CDR3 contains 15 residues. Per the germline V gene, CDR1 is ENHRY and CDR2 is SYGVKD. The CDR3 coding sequence is TGTGCCATCAGTGAACTGGGACAGGGCTGGACTGAAGCTTTCTTT. Translated, it gives CAISELGQGWTEAFF.

A word on this clonotype: Possible read error: a much larger clone is one base away. For the CDR3, the DNA is TGCGCCAGCAGCTCGGACGGCAGGGCGAATCTTTTT. Its translation: CASSSDGRANLF. The chain carries TRBV5-1 and TRBJ1-1; perhaps TRBD1 as D (5 bases). The CDR3 length is 12 residues. The germline gives CDR1 SGHRS, CDR2 YFSETQ.

There are many counts of this clonotype. The chain joins TRBV19 to TRBJ1-2, with D tentatively TRBD1 (5 bases). Germline CDR1 and CDR2: LNHDA and SQIVND (reference sequence). The CDR3 is 14 residues long. Trimming removed 5 bases at V and 4 bases at J, with 14 bases between. Written as DNA, the CDR3 is TGTGCCAGTAGTGGAGGACACACGACCTATGGCTACACCTTC. Its protein is CASSGGHTTYGYTF.

This chain uses TRBV7-2 with TRBJ1-2, with 9 nucleotides matching TRBD1. The V gene end was trimmed by 10 bases and the J gene end by 2 bases; junction bases not matched to a gene: 8. Germline V lookup: CDR1 SGHTA, CDR2 FQGNSA. The CDR3 consists of 14 residues. CDR3 DNA sequence: TGTGCCAACAGTACAGGGGGCGTAAACTATGGCTACACCTTC. It encodes CANSTGGVNYGYTF. The full variable domain, completed using reference TRBV7-2 and TRBJ1-2, is GAGVSQSPSNKVTEKGKDVELRCDPISGHTALYWYRQSLGQGLEFLIYFQGNSAPDKSGLPSDRFSAERTGGSVSTLTIQRTQQEDSAVYLCANSTGGVNYGYTFGSGTRLTVV.

This clonotype was counted many times. This sequence joins TRBV7-3 and TRBJ2-3; possibly TRBD1 for D (6 bases). V lost 3 bases and J 6 bases, leaving 10 bases between the germline ends. This CDR3 has 13 amino acids. Germline loops: CDR1 SGHTA, CDR2 FQGTGA. The CDR3 region is CASSFDRSDTQYF. The CDR3 nucleotides read TGTGCCAGCAGCTTCGACAGGTCCGATACGCAGTATTTT.

As for this clonotype: Because it lacks the conserved phenylalanine or tryptophan at the end, this CDR3 is likely a read error. V and J are TRBV15 and TRBJ2-2; possibly TRBD2 for D (7 bases). Per germline, CDR1 LNHNV and CDR2 YYDKDF (reference sequence). Trimming pared 3 bases from V and 6 bases from J, leaving 14 bases between. The CDR3 consists of 15 residues. The CDR3 is CATSSQWGGPGELFL. CDR3 DNA: TGTGCCACCAGCAGCCAGTGGGGGGGGCCCGGGGAGCTGTTTCTT.